This T cell receptor (beta chain) is drawn from a study of T cells in Graves' hyperthyroidism and ophthalmopathy. At the level of the study: Sampling of peripheral blood happened at initial diagnosis, prior to any treatment.

General study points: Most thyroid clonotypes that were expanded above 0.001 also turned up in blood.

V shed 3 bases and J 3 bases; nucleotides not matched to a gene: 8. Germline loops: CDR1 DFQATT, CDR2 SNEGSKA (reference sequence). The CDR3 is made up of 14 amino acids. The sample holds many counts of this clonotype. Its target is unknown. RNA transcripts were the template for amplifying TCR beta CDR3 regions. The TCR CDR3 first-round RT-PCR relied on the HTBI primer set. TCRdb called the multiplex PCR reads again in MiXCR, with one record for every CDR3 protein. The repertoire includes approximately 410,000 distinct CDR3 sequences, under 15% of them detected once, and about 13% sits in the top ten. The PBMCs were sourced from fresh peripheral blood (about 10 ml).

The chain couples TRBV20-1 to TRBJ2-7; 7 bases fit TRBD1. The source is a man between 18 and 29 years old with Graves' ophthalmopathy. Sequenced material: blood. CDR3 nucleotides: TGCAGTGCTAGCCCAACAGGGGTCGGCTACGAGCAGTACTTC. Protein sequence: CSASPTGVGYEQYF.